This T cell receptor (beta chain) comes out of a study of T cell responses to AZD1222 COVID-19 vaccine. Measured with immunoSEQ multiplex PCR; TCRdb has only the in-frame clones, and not every one. The repertoire holds approximately 140,000 clones, with 75% to 95% as singletons. Study-wide findings and caveats: Only a handful of AZD1222 recipients tested seropositive at baseline. It should be noted that donors were predominantly white British and more often female, and clonal diversity was possibly underestimated. Two AZD1222 doses significantly raised spike-specific TCR breadth and depth over controls.

A remark on this clone: Its target is unknown.

From germline, CDR1 is LGHDT and CDR2 YNNKEL (reference sequence). Trimming took off 4 bases at V and 3 bases at J, with 18 bases between the two ends. There are 16 residues in the CDR3. Sequencing was performed on peripheral blood, taken on day 0 of MenACWY control vaccination. The chain carries TRBV3-1 (or the pseudogene TRBV3-2) and TRBJ1-2, with D tentatively TRBD1 (5 bases). The receptor's source is an adult in good health. The DNA of the CDR3 is TGTGCCAGCAGCCCGGGGGGAAAGCGAGCCCACTATGGCTACACCTTC. Encoded protein: CASSPGGKRAHYGYTF.